These 30 T cell receptor beta chains were sequenced from one sample in a study of T cell repertoires in cytomegalovirus infection. TCRdb re-called the reads through MiXCR, storing one row per CDR3 protein. Of tens of thousands of distinct CDR3 sequences in the sample, 20% to 25% were seen once. These receptors are not linked to any known antigen. Sequencing was done on a sample of PBMCs, sequenced either directly or after in vitro stimulation (not recorded which). All receptors come from a human donor in good health (CMV status not recorded). Some clones in this sample may be carry-over from other donors' samples.

This clonotype was seen more than once but under ten times. The V call is TRBV7-9, the J call TRBJ2-1; D remains ambiguous. The CDR3 covers 12 residues. V was trimmed by 3 bases and J by 0 bases, leaving 0 bases between them. Germline lookup yields CDR1 SEHNR and CDR2 FQNEAQ (reference sequence). The CDR3 is CASSFSYNEQFF. The CDR3 DNA follows: TGTGCCAGCAGCTTCTCCTACAATGAGCAGTTCTTC.

The chain is built from TRBV11-2 and TRBJ2-1; D call uncertain. Trimming took 1 base from V and 10 from J, leaving 11 bases between them. This CDR3 spans 13 amino acids. Germline V gene sequence: CDR1 SGHAT, CDR2 FQNNGV. This CDR3 reads CASSLGSGWEQFF. CDR3 in DNA: TGTGCCAGCAGCTTAGGTTCGGGCTGGGAGCAGTTCTTC.

The genes are TRBV2 and TRBJ2-5; D might be TRBD2 (5 bases). Germline V gene sequence: CDR1 SNHLY, CDR2 FYNNEI. Deletions cut 5 bases from V and 1 base from J, with 8 bases between. This CDR3 is 13 amino acids long. The CDR3 sequence: CASSRRSQETQYF. The CDR3 nucleotides read TGTGCCAGCAGTAGGAGGTCCCAAGAGACCCAGTACTTC.

V gene TRBV12-3 or TRBV12-4 combines with J gene TRBJ1-2, with 9 nucleotides matching TRBD1. The CDR3 length is 14 residues. The V gene end was trimmed by 5 bases and the J gene end by 8 bases; junction bases not matched to a gene: 9. Here the CDR3 DNA reads TGTGCCAGCAGTCCGTGGACAGGGGCTGAAGGCTACACCTTC. This codes for CASSPWTGAEGYTF.

The rearrangement joins TRBV11-2 to TRBJ2-5; either TRBD1 or TRBD2 may fit D (6 bases each). The CDR3 length is 16 residues. With 6 bases removed from V and 3 bases from J, the gap between germline ends came to 20 bases. The germline CDR1 and CDR2 sequences are SGHAT and FQNNGV. In nucleotides, the CDR3 is TGTGCCAGCAGTACCCCGATGTCAGGGGAGGAAGAGACCCAGTACTTC. Protein sequence: CASSTPMSGEEETQYF.

The genes are TRBV6-5 and TRBJ1-6, with D possibly being TRBD1 (5 bases). The germline CDR1 and CDR2 sequences are MNHEY and SVGAGI. CDR3 size: 17 residues. Trimming shortened V by 5 bases and J by 0 bases, and 14 bases separated the two germline ends. CDR3 nucleotide sequence: TGTGCCAGCAGTCACCAGGGAGCAAGCTCCTATAATTCACCCCTCCACTTT. Its translation is CASSHQGASSYNSPLHF.

In its sample, this clonotype was seen many times. CDR3 sequence: CASSEHLGLQLGNQPQHF. CDR3 sequence (DNA): TGTGCCAGCAGTGAACACCTGGGACTACAATTAGGCAATCAGCCCCAGCATTTT. The rearrangement uses TRBV2 and TRBJ1-5, with a tentative D call TRBD1 (5 bases). The CDR3 length is 18 residues. The germline CDR1 and CDR2 sequences are SNHLY and FYNNEI. Trimming cost V 2 bases and J 2 bases, with 19 bases left between them.

The genes are TRBV18 and TRBJ1-1, with D uncertain. This CDR3 is built from 13 residues. Germline V CDR1 and CDR2: KGHSH, LQKENI. Trimming took 2 bases from V and 8 from J, leaving 12 bases between them. In DNA form, the CDR3 reads TGTGCCAGCTCACCAATCGGGATTGAGGAAGCTTTCTTT. Translating it yields CASSPIGIEEAFF.

This clonotype was detected only a few times. V gene TRBV19 combines with J gene TRBJ2-3, with D uncertain. Germline V gene data show CDR1 as LNHDA and CDR2 as SQIVND (reference sequence). The length of the CDR3 is 19 residues. V lost 4 bases and J lost 1, with 24 bases in between. The CDR3 spells CASSRGVLRASTRTDTQYF. The DNA of the CDR3 is TGTGCCAGTAGTAGAGGCGTCTTAAGGGCCTCAACGCGCACAGATACGCAGTATTTT.

This chain connects TRBV5-1 to TRBJ1-6; 9 bases agree with TRBD1. Germline V CDR1 and CDR2: SGHRS, YFSETQ. Unmatched junction bases numbered 4, after V lost 4 bases and J lost 8 bases. The CDR3 loop spans 14 amino acids. The CDR3 sequence is CASSQQGADSPLHF. In DNA form, the CDR3 reads TGCGCCAGCAGCCAACAGGGGGCGGATTCACCCCTCCACTTT.

This clonotype was found many times. The chain joins TRBV7-2 to TRBJ2-7; D possibly matches TRBD1 or TRBD2 (5 bases each). The CDR3 has 11 amino acids. Germline assignment: CDR1 SGHTA and CDR2 FQGNSA. The V end was cut by 2 bases, the J end by 9 bases, with 8 bases between. CDR3 loop: CASSLRGAQYF. For the CDR3, the DNA is TGTGCCAGCAGCTTACGAGGGGCGCAGTACTTC.

The genes are TRBV6-6 and TRBJ1-2; possibly TRBD1 for D (6 bases). Per germline, CDR1 MNHNY and CDR2 SVGAGI (reference sequence). The CDR3 spans 15 residues. Between the trimmed V and J ends, which lost 4 bases and 4 bases, there was a span of 16 bases. For the CDR3, the DNA is TGTGCCAGCAGTTCTGGACAGTTCACGCTCTATGGCTACACCTTC. Translating it yields CASSSGQFTLYGYTF.

This clonotype turned up a few times. This chain connects TRBV7-3 to TRBJ2-6; D is unclear. Germline lookup yields CDR1 SGHTA and CDR2 FQGTGA. Trimming cost V 5 bases and J 0 bases, with 17 bases left between them. The CDR3 runs to 18 residues. CDR3 amino acids: CASSRGGLPSSGANVLTF. CDR3 nucleotide sequence: TGTGCCAGCAGCCGAGGTGGGCTCCCGAGCTCTGGGGCCAACGTCCTGACTTTC.

The table lists this clonotype with a few counts. This chain's CDR3 is CASSYSGGSTEAFF. The DNA of the CDR3 is TGTGCCAGCAGTTACTCTGGGGGGAGCACTGAAGCTTTCTTT. The chain uses TRBV6-6 and TRBJ1-1; D possibly corresponds to TRBD1 (5 bases). Trimming left V 0 bases short and J 4 bases short, with 9 bases between. The germline V gene encodes CDR1 MNHNY and CDR2 SVGAGI (reference sequence). The CDR3 length is 14 residues.

The chain employs TRBV12-3 or TRBV12-4 and TRBJ2-4; TRBD1 matches at 8 bases. This CDR3 spans 18 amino acids. V was pared by 2 bases and J by 0 bases, with 9 bases of the junction left unmatched. The CDR3 bases are TGTGCCAGCAGTTTACTCGGCAGGGGGCTTCTAGCCAAAAACATTCAGTACTTC. This gives the protein CASSLLGRGLLAKNIQYF.

In this sample, this clonotype turned up many times. The chain recombines TRBV7-2 with TRBJ1-2; D gene unclear. The CDR3 is made up of 11 amino acids. V lost 4 bases, J lost 8 bases, and 8 bases lay in between. In germline, CDR1 is SGHTA, CDR2 FQGNSA. The CDR3 DNA sequence: TGTGCCAGCAGCTCTTTCTACGGCTACACCTTC. Protein: CASSSFYGYTF.

This clonotype was counted only a few times. The genes are TRBV18 and TRBJ2-1; 8 bases align to TRBD2. Germline values: CDR1 KGHSH, CDR2 LQKENI. The ends lost 0 bases at V and 6 bases at J; junction bases unmatched: 13. The CDR3 is 18 amino acids. The CDR3, as DNA: TGTGCCAGCTCACCACCGGTAGGCGCGGGAGGAGTGAGCAATGAGCAGTTCTTC. Translating it yields CASSPPVGAGGVSNEQFF.

This clonotype was found a few times. The rearrangement links TRBV28 to TRBJ2-3, with TRBD2 matching over 7 bases. Unmatched junction bases numbered 4, after V lost 3 bases and J lost 1 base. The germline V gene has CDR1 MDHEN and CDR2 SYDVKM. The CDR3 length is 15 residues. CDR3 bases: TGTGCCAGCAGTTTGAGGCTAGCGGGCACAGATACGCAGTATTTT. This translates into CASSLRLAGTDTQYF.

This clonotype appeared many times. The chain employs TRBV7-9 and TRBJ2-2; 10 bases agree with TRBD2. The CDR3 is 15 residues long. V lost 5 bases to trimming and J lost 4 bases; unmatched junction nucleotides: 4. Germline V gene lookup returns CDR1 SEHNR and CDR2 FQNEAQ (reference sequence). CDR3 residues: CASSKLAGRTGELFF. The CDR3 DNA reads TGTGCCAGCAGCAAACTAGCGGGGCGCACCGGGGAGCTGTTTTTT.

Ten or more counts support this clonotype. The chain has TRBV4-1 and TRBJ1-6; D gene unclear. This CDR3 spans 15 amino acids. CDR1 and CDR2 (germline): MGHRA, YSYEKL. V shed 2 bases and J shed 7 bases, with 12 bases lying between them. The CDR3 nucleotides read TGCGCCAGCAGCCAAAGTAAATCTGTGAATTCACCCCTCCACTTT. Encoded protein: CASSQSKSVNSPLHF.

This clonotype was seen a handful of times. V is TRBV11-2 and J is TRBJ2-7; D not certain. The germline V gene encodes CDR1 SGHAT and CDR2 FQNNGV. Trimming shortened V by 1 base and J by 3 bases, and 7 bases separated the two germline ends. The CDR3 extends over 13 amino acids. DNA of the CDR3: TGTGCCAGCAGCTTAGTCTCCAACTACGAGCAGTACTTC. This sequence encodes CASSLVSNYEQYF.

This clonotype has ten or more counts. CDR3 DNA sequence: TGTGCCAGCAGTTACCTTTACAGGGTATTGGACTATGGCTACACCTTC. It is translated as CASSYLYRVLDYGYTF. The rearrangement links TRBV6-2 or TRBV6-3 to TRBJ1-2, with D possibly matching TRBD1 (6 bases). The CDR3 is 16 residues long. Germline V gives CDR1 MNHEY, CDR2 SVGEGT. Trimming removed 2 bases from V and 3 bases from J, with 16 bases in between.

This clonotype was picked up a small number of times. CDR3 coding DNA: TGTGCCAGCACCCCGGGGGCAGCCTCTGGAAACACCATATATTTT. Its protein is CASTPGAASGNTIYF. The chain links TRBV2 to TRBJ1-3, with TRBD1 as a possible D gene (6 bases). Germline V gene sequence: CDR1 SNHLY, CDR2 FYNNEI. V gave up 7 bases and J gave up 0 bases, with 13 bases separating them. This CDR3 spans 15 amino acids.

Ten or more counts support this clonotype. In nucleotides, the CDR3 is TGTGCCAGCAGCCACAGACTAGCGGGAGGGGGAGTGGCCAGCTCCTACAATGAGCAGTTCTTC. Protein: CASSHRLAGGGVASSYNEQFF. The genes are TRBV7-3 and TRBJ2-1, with TRBD2 identical over 14 bases. This CDR3 has 21 residues. Germline CDR1 SGHTA, CDR2 FQGTGA. J gave up 0 bases and V 5 bases, and 15 bases lay outside the gene matches.

This clonotype was seen repeatedly, ten times or more. The chain uses TRBV5-1 and TRBJ2-3; tentative D call: TRBD2 (5 bases). The CDR3 is made up of 17 amino acids. Looked up from germline, CDR1 is SGHRS and CDR2 is YFSETQ. The ends were cut back, 1 base at V and 4 bases at J, with 19 bases in the middle. The CDR3 bases are TGCGCCAGCAGCTTGATGAGGGTATCCACAATAGCAGATACGCAGTATTTT. Amino acids: CASSLMRVSTIADTQYF.

V and J are TRBV5-4 and TRBJ2-1; weak D call: TRBD1 (5 bases). This CDR3 region has 13 residues. Germline values: CDR1 SGHNT, CDR2 YYREEE (reference sequence). V gave up 4 bases and J gave up 5 bases, with 10 bases separating them. CDR3 residues: CASSPRQNNEQFF. CDR3 in DNA: TGTGCCAGCAGCCCTAGACAGAACAATGAGCAGTTCTTC.

This clonotype was seen more than once but under ten times. The chain links TRBV7-9 to TRBJ1-4; 7 positions match TRBD1. Germline loops: CDR1 SEHNR, CDR2 FQNEAQ (reference sequence). The CDR3 extends over 14 amino acids. V lost 6 bases, J lost 8 bases, and 9 bases stayed unmatched. The CDR3 region has the DNA TGTGCCAGCAGATTACAGGGGCCCCGGGAAAAACTGTTTTTT. Encoded protein: CASRLQGPREKLFF.

The V gene is TRBV4-1, the J gene TRBJ2-3, with TRBD2 matching 10 bases. Unmatched junction bases numbered 1, after V lost 4 bases and J lost 0 bases. This CDR3 is built from 15 residues. Germline assignment: CDR1 MGHRA and CDR2 YSYEKL. CDR3 sequence: CASSRTSGSTDTQYF. CDR3 DNA sequence: TGCGCCAGCAGCCGGACTAGCGGAAGCACAGATACGCAGTATTTT.

There are a few counts of this clonotype. The rearrangement uses TRBV7-9 and TRBJ2-6; 9 positions agree with TRBD1. V trimming: 5 bases; J trimming: 0 bases; junction bases outside the gene matches: 5. The CDR3 covers 17 residues. CDR1 and CDR2 (germline): SEHNR, FQNEAQ (reference sequence). The DNA of the CDR3 is TGTGCCAGCAGCCGCGGGACAGGGATCTCTGGGGCCAACGTCCTGACTTTC. It is translated as CASSRGTGISGANVLTF.

By its share, this clonotype is large (0.1 to 1%). The V call is TRBV11-2, the J call TRBJ1-1; D gene unclear. Germline values: CDR1 SGHAT, CDR2 FQNNGV. The CDR3 contains 11 residues. Between the trimmed V and J ends, which lost 6 bases and 2 bases, there was a span of 4 bases. CDR3 sequence reads: CASRQNTEAFF. CDR3 nucleotide sequence: TGTGCCAGCAGGCAAAACACTGAAGCTTTCTTT.